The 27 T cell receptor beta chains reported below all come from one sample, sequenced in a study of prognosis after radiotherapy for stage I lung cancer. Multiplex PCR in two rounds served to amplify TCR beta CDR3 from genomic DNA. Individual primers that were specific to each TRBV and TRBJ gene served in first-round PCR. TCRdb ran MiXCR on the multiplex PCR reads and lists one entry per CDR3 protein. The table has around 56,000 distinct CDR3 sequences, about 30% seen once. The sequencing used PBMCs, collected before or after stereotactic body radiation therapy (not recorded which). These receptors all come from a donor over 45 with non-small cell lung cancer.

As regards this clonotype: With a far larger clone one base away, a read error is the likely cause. The chain's CDR3 is CASSYGGSSHNEQFF. CDR3 nucleotides: TGTGCCAGCAGTTACGGGGGCAGCTCCCACAATGAGCAGTTCTTC. The V call is TRBV6-1, the J call TRBJ2-1; D assignment may be TRBD1 or TRBD2 (6 bases each). The CDR3 totals 15 residues. Germline lookup yields CDR1 MNHNS and CDR2 SASEGT.

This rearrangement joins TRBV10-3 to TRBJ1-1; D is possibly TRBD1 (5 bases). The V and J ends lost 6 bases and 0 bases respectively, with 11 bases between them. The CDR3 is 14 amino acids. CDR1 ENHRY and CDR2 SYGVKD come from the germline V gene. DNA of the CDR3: TGTGCCATCAGGAAGGACATCATGAACACTGAAGCTTTCTTT. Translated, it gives CAIRKDIMNTEAFF.

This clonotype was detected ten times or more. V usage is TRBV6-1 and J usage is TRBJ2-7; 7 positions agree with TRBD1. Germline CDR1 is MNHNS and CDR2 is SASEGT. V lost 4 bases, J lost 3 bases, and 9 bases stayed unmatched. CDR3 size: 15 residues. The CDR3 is CASSGTGALSYEQYF. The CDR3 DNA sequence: TGTGCCAGCAGTGGTACAGGGGCGCTCAGCTACGAGCAGTACTTC.

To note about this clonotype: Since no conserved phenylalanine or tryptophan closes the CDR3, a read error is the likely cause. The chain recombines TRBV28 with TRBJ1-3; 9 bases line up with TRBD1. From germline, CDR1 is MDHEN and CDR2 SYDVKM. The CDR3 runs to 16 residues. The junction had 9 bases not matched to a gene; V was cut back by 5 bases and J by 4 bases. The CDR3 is CASSALRTGVGNTIYL. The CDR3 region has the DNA TGTGCCAGCAGTGCTCTTCGGACAGGGGTCGGAAACACCATATATCTT.

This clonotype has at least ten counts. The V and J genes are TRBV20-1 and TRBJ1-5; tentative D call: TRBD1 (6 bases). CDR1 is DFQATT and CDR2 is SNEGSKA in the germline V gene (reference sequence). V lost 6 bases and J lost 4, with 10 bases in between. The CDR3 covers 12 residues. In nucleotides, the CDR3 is TGCAGTGCGGAACAGGGAAATCAGCCCCAGCATTTT. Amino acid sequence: CSAEQGNQPQHF.

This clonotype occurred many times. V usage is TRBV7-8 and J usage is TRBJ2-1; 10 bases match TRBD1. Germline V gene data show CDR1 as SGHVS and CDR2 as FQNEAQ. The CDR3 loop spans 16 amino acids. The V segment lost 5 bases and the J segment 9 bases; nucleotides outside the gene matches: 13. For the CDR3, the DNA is TGTGCCAGCAGCACCGACCGGGACAGGGGCCGGAGTGAGCAGTTCTTC. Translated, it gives CASSTDRDRGRSEQFF.

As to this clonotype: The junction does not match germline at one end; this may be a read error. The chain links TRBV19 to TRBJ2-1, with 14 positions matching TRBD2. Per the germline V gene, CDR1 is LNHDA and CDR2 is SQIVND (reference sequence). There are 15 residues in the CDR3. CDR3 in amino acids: CSSSSRTSGGHEHFF. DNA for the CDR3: TGTTCCAGTAGTAGCCGGACTAGCGGGGGGCATGAGCATTTCTTC. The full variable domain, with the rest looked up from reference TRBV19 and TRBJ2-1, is DGGITQSPKYLFRKEGQNVTLSCEQNLNHDAMYWYRQDPGQGLRLIYYSQIVNDFQKGDIAEGYSVSREKKESFPLTVTSAQKNPTAFYLCSSSSRTSGGHEHFFGPGTRLTVL.

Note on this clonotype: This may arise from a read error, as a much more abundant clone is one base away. The CDR3 reads CASSWLSADTPYF. CDR3 in DNA: TGTGCCAGCAGTTGGCTATCGGCAGATACGCCGTATTTT. The V call is TRBV12-3 or TRBV12-4, the J call TRBJ2-3; D not resolved. The CDR3 is 13 residues long.

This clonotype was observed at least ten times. CDR3 residues: CASSLDGYYNEQFF. The CDR3 region has the DNA TGTGCCAGCAGCTTAGACGGCTATTACAATGAGCAGTTCTTC. The chain has TRBV11-2 and TRBJ2-1, with D unclear. V was pared by 0 bases and J by 4 bases, with 7 bases between. The CDR3 has 14 residues. Germline V gene data show CDR1 as SGHAT and CDR2 as FQNNGV.

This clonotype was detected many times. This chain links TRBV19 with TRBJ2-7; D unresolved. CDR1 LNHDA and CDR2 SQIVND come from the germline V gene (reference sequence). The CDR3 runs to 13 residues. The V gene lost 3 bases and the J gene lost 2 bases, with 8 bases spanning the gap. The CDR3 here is CASSIGSTYEQYF. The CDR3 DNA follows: TGTGCCAGTAGTATCGGAAGCACCTACGAGCAGTACTTC.

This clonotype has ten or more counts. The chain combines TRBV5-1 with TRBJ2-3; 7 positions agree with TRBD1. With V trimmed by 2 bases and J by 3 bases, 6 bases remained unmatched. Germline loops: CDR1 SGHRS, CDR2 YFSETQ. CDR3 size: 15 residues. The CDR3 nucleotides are TGCGCCAGCAGCTTCGGCGACAGGGATACAGATACGCAGTATTTT. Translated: CASSFGDRDTDTQYF.

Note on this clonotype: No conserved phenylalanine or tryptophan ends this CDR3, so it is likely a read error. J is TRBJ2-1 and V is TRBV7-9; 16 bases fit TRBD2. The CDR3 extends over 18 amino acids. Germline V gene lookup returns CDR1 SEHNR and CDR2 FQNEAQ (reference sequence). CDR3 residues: CASILADMGLAGGREQFL. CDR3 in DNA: TGTGCCAGCATCTTAGCGGATATGGGACTAGCGGGGGGGCGTGAGCAGTTCCTC.

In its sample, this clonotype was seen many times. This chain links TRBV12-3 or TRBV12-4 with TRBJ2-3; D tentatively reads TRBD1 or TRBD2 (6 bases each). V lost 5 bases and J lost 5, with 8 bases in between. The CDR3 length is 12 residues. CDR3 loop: CASSRGVDTQYF. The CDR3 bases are TGTGCCAGCAGTAGGGGGGTAGATACGCAGTATTTT.

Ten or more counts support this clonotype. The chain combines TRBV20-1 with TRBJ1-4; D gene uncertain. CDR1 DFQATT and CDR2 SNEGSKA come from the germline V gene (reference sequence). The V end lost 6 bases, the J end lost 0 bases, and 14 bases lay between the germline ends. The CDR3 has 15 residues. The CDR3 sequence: CSASTDATTNEKLFF. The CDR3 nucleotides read TGCAGTGCCTCGACCGACGCCACAACTAATGAAAAACTGTTTTTT.

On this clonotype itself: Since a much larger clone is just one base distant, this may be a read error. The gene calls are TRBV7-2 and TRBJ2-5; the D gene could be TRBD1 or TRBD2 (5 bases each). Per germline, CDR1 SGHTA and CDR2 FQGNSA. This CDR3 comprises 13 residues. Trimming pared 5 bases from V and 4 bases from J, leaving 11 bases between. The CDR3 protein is CASSRDHRETQYF. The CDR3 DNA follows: TGTGCCAGCAGCCGGGACCATCGAGAGACCCAGTACTTC.

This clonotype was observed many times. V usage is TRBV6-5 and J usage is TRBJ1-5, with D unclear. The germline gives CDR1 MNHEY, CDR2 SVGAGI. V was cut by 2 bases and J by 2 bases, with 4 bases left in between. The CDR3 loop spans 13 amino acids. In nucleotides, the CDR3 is TGTGCCAGCAGTTACGATGGCAATCAGCCCCAGCATTTT. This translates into CASSYDGNQPQHF.

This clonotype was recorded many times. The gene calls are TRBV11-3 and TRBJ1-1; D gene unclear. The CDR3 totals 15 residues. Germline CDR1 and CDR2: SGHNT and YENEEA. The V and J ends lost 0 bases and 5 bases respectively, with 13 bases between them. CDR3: CASSLDARMETEAFF. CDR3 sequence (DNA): TGTGCCAGCAGCTTAGATGCAAGGATGGAGACTGAAGCTTTCTTT.

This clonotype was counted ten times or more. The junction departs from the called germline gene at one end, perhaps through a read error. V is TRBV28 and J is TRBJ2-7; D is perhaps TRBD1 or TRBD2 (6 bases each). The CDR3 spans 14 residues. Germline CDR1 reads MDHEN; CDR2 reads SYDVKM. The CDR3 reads CTSSPHGGRNEQYF. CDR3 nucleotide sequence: TGTACCAGCAGTCCCCATGGGGGGCGGAACGAGCAGTACTTC.

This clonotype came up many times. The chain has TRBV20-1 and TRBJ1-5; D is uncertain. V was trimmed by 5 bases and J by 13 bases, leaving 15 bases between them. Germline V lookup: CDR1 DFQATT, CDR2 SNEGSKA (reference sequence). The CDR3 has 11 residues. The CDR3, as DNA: TGCAGTGCTGGTGAACAGTTTTTGCAGCATTTT. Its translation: CSAGEQFLQHF.

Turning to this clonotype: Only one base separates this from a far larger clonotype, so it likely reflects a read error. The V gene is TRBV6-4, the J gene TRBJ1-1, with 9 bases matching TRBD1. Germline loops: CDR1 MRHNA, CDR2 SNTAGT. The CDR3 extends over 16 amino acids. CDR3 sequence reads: CASSYSLGQGKHEAFF. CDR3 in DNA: TGTGCCAGCAGTTACTCGTTAGGACAGGGGAAACATGAAGCTTTCTTT.

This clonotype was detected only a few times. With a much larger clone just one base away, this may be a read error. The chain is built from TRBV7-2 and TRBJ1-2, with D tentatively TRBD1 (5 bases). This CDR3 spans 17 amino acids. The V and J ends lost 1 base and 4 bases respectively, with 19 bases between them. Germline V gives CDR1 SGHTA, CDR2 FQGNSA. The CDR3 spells CASSLVSSGAPFYGYTF. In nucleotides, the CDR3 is TGTGCCAGCAGCTTAGTCTCCTCCGGGGCACCCTTCTATGGCTACACCTTC.

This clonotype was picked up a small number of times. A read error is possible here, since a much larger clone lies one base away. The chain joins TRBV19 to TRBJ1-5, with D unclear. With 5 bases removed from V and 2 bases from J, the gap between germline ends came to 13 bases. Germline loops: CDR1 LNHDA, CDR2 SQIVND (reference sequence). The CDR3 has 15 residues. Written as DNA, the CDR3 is TGTGCCAGTAGTCTCCACGACTTGGGCAATCAGCCCCAGCATTTT. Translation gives CASSLHDLGNQPQHF.

CDR3 loop: CAIRGGQGSSGYTF. The CDR3 DNA reads as TGTGCCATCAGGGGGGGGCAGGGTTCCTCTGGCTACACCTTC. V usage is TRBV10-3 and J usage is TRBJ1-2; D might be TRBD1 (6 bases). Germline CDR1 reads ENHRY; CDR2 reads SYGVKD. This CDR3 region has 14 residues. Trimming removed 6 bases at V and 7 bases at J, with 18 bases between.

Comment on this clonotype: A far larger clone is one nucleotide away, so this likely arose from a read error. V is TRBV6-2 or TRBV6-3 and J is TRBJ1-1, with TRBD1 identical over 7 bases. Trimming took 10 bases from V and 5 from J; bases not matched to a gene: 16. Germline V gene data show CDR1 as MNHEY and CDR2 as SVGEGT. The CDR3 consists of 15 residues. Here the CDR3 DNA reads TGTGCCAACAGCCAGGTACAGGGGACGGGGACTGAAGCTTTCTTT. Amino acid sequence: CANSQVQGTGTEAFF.

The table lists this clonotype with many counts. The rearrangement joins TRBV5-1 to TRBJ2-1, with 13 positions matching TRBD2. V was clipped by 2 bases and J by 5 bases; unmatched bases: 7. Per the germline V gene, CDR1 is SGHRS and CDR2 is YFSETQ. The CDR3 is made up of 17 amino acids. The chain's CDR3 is CASSFSLLAGGDNEQFF. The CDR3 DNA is TGCGCCAGCAGCTTTTCCCTACTAGCGGGGGGGGACAATGAGCAGTTCTTC.

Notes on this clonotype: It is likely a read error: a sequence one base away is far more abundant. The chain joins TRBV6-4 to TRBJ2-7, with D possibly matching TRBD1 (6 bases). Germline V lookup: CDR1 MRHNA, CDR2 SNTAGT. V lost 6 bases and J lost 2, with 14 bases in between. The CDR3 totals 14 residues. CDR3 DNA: TGTGCCAGCAGATTACAGGGCATCACCTACGAGCAGTACTTC. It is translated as CASRLQGITYEQYF.

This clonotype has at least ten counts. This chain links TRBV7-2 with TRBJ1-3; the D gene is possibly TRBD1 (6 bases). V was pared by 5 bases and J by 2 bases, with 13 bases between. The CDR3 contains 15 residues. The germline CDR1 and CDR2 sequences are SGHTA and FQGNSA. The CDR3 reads CASSRNTGTGNTIYF. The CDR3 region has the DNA TGTGCCAGCAGCCGAAATACAGGGACTGGAAACACCATATATTTT.